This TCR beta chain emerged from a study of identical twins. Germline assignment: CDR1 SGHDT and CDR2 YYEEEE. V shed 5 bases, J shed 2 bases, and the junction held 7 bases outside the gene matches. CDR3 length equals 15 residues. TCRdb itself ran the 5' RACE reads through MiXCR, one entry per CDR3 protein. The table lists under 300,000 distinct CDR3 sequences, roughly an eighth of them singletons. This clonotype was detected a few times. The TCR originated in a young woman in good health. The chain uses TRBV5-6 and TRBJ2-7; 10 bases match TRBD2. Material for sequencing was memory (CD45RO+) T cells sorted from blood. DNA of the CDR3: TGTGCCAGCAGAAAGCGGACTAGCGGACCCTACGAGCAGTACTTC. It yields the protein CASRKRTSGPYEQYF.